Below, 28 T cell receptor beta chains from the same sample are listed, as sequenced in a study of T cells after yellow fever vaccination. MiXCR, run by TCRdb on the 5' RACE reads, gives a single entry per CDR3 protein. The sample yields about 5,800 distinct CDR3 sequences, about 6.5% seen once. This specimen consisted of PBMCs, either bulk or a sorted T-cell subset (CD4+, CD8+, memory, or dextramer-sorted; not recorded which), obtained approximately 16 days after the first yellow fever vaccination. Receptor source: a man between 18 and 29 years old who received the YFV17D yellow fever vaccine.

The sample holds many counts of this clonotype. J is TRBJ1-2 and V is TRBV15, with D hard to call. This CDR3 is 15 amino acids long. The germline V and J ends were trimmed by 3 bases and 4 bases, with 15 bases remaining between them. CDR1 LNHNV and CDR2 YYDKDF come from the germline V gene (reference sequence). CDR3 nucleotide sequence: TGTGCCACCAGCAGTAGGATCCGTAGTGTCTATGGCTACACCTTC. Residues: CATSSRIRSVYGYTF.

This clonotype qualifies as medium-sized (0.01 to 0.1%). The rearrangement uses TRBV7-9 and TRBJ2-7, with TRBD2 matching 8 bases. Germline V gene lookup returns CDR1 SEHNR and CDR2 FQNEAQ (reference sequence). V dropped 5 bases and J dropped 2; count of bases not matched to a gene: 8. The CDR3 covers 15 residues. The CDR3 protein is CASSPTGGAAYEQYF. The CDR3 DNA is TGTGCCAGCAGCCCTACCGGGGGGGCCGCCTACGAGCAGTACTTC.

By share of the sample, this clonotype is medium-sized. The CDR3 region has the DNA TGTGCCAGCAGCCACGGACAAATGGGCCAGCCCCAGCATTTT. It yields the protein CASSHGQMGQPQHF. This sequence joins TRBV27 and TRBJ1-5, with D possibly being TRBD1 (5 bases). Germline lookup yields CDR1 MNHEY and CDR2 SMNVEV (reference sequence). Trimming took off 6 bases at V and 7 bases at J, with 16 bases between the two ends. The CDR3 is made up of 14 amino acids.

This clonotype showed up many times. V is TRBV9 and J is TRBJ2-3; D might be TRBD2 (6 bases). CDR3 length: 16 amino acids. CDR1 and CDR2 (germline): SGDLS, YYNGEE. V was shortened by 0 bases and J by 1 base, with 12 bases between the two germline ends. Here the CDR3 DNA reads TGTGCCAGCAGCGTAGGGATCGGGGGAGGCACAGATACGCAGTATTTT. Encoded protein: CASSVGIGGGTDTQYF.

Ten or more counts support this clonotype. The J gene is TRBJ2-1, the V gene TRBV20-1, with TRBD2 matching over 7 bases. Germline CDR1 reads DFQATT; CDR2 reads SNEGSKA (reference sequence). The CDR3 is 14 amino acids. V was pared by 5 bases and J by 4 bases, with 8 bases of the junction left unmatched. CDR3 sequence: CSAVTSSRYNEQFF. The CDR3 bases are TGCAGTGCTGTGACTAGCAGCCGATACAATGAGCAGTTCTTC.

This clonotype was recorded at least ten times. This sequence joins TRBV11-2 and TRBJ2-2; perhaps TRBD2 as D (6 bases). There are 16 residues in the CDR3. Trimming removed 5 bases from V and 1 base from J, with 14 bases in between. Germline loops: CDR1 SGHAT, CDR2 FQNNGV. DNA for the CDR3: TGTGCCAGCAGCCCCGTCGGGGGTGGGAACACCGGGGAGCTGTTTTTT. Amino acid sequence: CASSPVGGGNTGELFF.

At least ten counts were recorded for this clonotype. The chain's CDR3 is CASSTTPWDRGAEQYV. As DNA, the CDR3 is TGTGCCAGCAGCACCACCCCCTGGGACAGGGGGGCCGAGCAGTACGTC. This sequence joins TRBV27 and TRBJ2-7, with 11 bases lining up with TRBD1. The CDR3 is made up of 16 amino acids. CDR1 and CDR2 from the germline V gene are MNHEY and SMNVEV (reference sequence). After removal of 6 bases from V and 6 bases from J, the junction contained 13 bases not matched to a gene.

In this sample, this clonotype turned up many times. V usage is TRBV15 and J usage is TRBJ2-7; tentatively, D is TRBD2 (6 bases). The CDR3 spans 17 residues. V was pared by 2 bases and J by 1 base, with 18 bases between. Germline CDR1 is LNHNV and CDR2 is YYDKDF (reference sequence). The CDR3 DNA is TGTGCCACCAGCAGAAGTACCAGCGGGTTTTATTCCTACGAGCAGTACTTC. Amino acid sequence: CATSRSTSGFYSYEQYF.

This clonotype ranks as medium-sized. This chain uses TRBV20-1 with TRBJ1-2, with TRBD1 matching 7 bases. Per germline, CDR1 DFQATT and CDR2 SNEGSKA (reference sequence). CDR3 size: 13 residues. J gave up 4 bases and V 5 bases, and 7 bases lay outside the gene matches. CDR3 sequence (DNA): TGCAGTGCTCCCGACAGGGACCTCTATGGCTACACCTTC. Protein: CSAPDRDLYGYTF.

This clonotype was seen a handful of times. The rearrangement links TRBV6-2 or TRBV6-3 to TRBJ1-1; TRBD1 might be the D (6 bases). Germline CDR1 MNHEY, CDR2 SVGEGT. The CDR3 is 15 amino acids. V lost 2 bases and J 3 bases, leaving 13 bases between the germline ends. CDR3 in amino acids: CASSYPPTGYTEAFF. CDR3 DNA: TGTGCCAGCAGTTACCCCCCCACAGGGTACACTGAAGCTTTCTTT.

This clonotype was seen many times. The chain combines TRBV5-1 with TRBJ2-5; D is uncertain. This CDR3 is 13 amino acids long. Germline-derived CDR1 and CDR2 are SGHRS and YFSETQ. The ends were cut back, 1 base at V and 5 bases at J, with 9 bases in the middle. CDR3 region: CASSLKPGETQYF. Written as DNA, the CDR3 is TGCGCCAGCAGCTTGAAACCCGGGGAGACCCAGTACTTC. The complete variable domain, with remaining parts taken from reference TRBV5-1 and TRBJ2-5, reads KAGVTQTPRYLIKTRGQQVTLSCSPISGHRSVSWYQQTPGQGLQFLFEYFSETQRNKGNFPGRFSGRQFSNSRSEMNVSTLELGDSALYLCASSLKPGETQYFGPGTRLLVL.

This clonotype has ten or more counts. This rearrangement joins TRBV29-1 to TRBJ1-2; maybe TRBD1 (6 bases). V shed 6 bases and J shed 1 base, with 9 bases lying between them. Germline CDR1 is SQVTM and CDR2 is ANQGSEA. There are 12 residues in the CDR3. The CDR3 bases are TGCAGCGTCGAGGACAGTAACTATGGCTACACCTTC. Translation gives CSVEDSNYGYTF.

This clonotype has more than one count but fewer than ten. A read error may account for a junction end that differs from germline. The rearrangement uses TRBV20-1 and TRBJ1-4, with 7 bases matching TRBD1. The CDR3 runs 18 residues. Germline CDR1 is DFQATT and CDR2 is SNEGSKA (reference sequence). CDR3: CCARKDRVGSRANEKLFF. The CDR3 DNA follows: TGCTGTGCTAGAAAAGACAGGGTCGGTTCGAGGGCTAATGAAAAACTGTTTTTT.

This clonotype appeared many times. V is TRBV10-3 and J is TRBJ2-3; D perhaps matches TRBD2 (6 bases). Germline V gene sequence: CDR1 ENHRY, CDR2 SYGVKD. With 0 bases removed from V and 4 bases from J, the gap between germline ends came to 11 bases. The CDR3 extends over 15 amino acids. CDR3 region: CAISESGWEADTQYF. As DNA, the CDR3 is TGTGCCATCAGTGAGTCGGGGTGGGAGGCAGATACGCAGTATTTT.

This clonotype was seen at least ten times. CDR3 protein: CASSESISSYEQYF. The DNA of the CDR3 is TGCGCCAGCAGTGAGTCGATTAGTTCCTACGAGCAGTACTTC. V gene TRBV10-2 combines with J gene TRBJ2-7, with D hard to call. The germline V and J ends were trimmed by 0 bases and 1 base, with 7 bases remaining between them. In germline, CDR1 is WSHSY, CDR2 SAAADI. The CDR3 contains 14 residues.

Ten or more counts support this clonotype. J is TRBJ2-4 and V is TRBV7-8, with 9 bases fitting TRBD1. Trimming took 2 bases from V and 2 from J; bases not matched to a gene: 7. The CDR3 consists of 17 residues. Germline CDR1 is SGHVS and CDR2 is FQNEAQ. The CDR3 loop is CASSLPRDRASKNIQYF. CDR3 nucleotide sequence: TGTGCCAGCAGCTTACCCCGGGACAGGGCGTCCAAAAACATTCAGTACTTC.

This clonotype was seen repeatedly, ten times or more. CDR3 nucleotide sequence: TGTGCCAGTAGCCGGAGTGATGTGAGGGTGGCTTTCTTT. It codes for CASSRSDVRVAFF. The rearrangement links TRBV19 to TRBJ1-1; D remains ambiguous. Germline V gives CDR1 LNHDA, CDR2 SQIVND (reference sequence). There are 13 residues in the CDR3. Trimming pared 6 bases from V and 11 bases from J, leaving 19 bases between.

In its sample, this clonotype was seen many times. This sequence joins TRBV5-1 and TRBJ1-1, with TRBD1 matching over 11 bases. CDR1 SGHRS and CDR2 YFSETQ come from the germline V gene. V lost 4 bases, J lost 1 base, and 3 bases stayed unmatched. The CDR3 is 15 residues long. The CDR3 DNA sequence: TGCGCCAGCAGCGGACAGGGGGCCGGGAACACTGAAGCTTTCTTT. This gives the protein CASSGQGAGNTEAFF.

This clonotype showed up many times. The V call is TRBV29-1, the J call TRBJ1-5; D is unresolved. This CDR3 has 14 residues. Trimming cost V 4 bases and J 2 bases, with 12 bases left between them. CDR1 SQVTM and CDR2 ANQGSEA come from the germline V gene. The CDR3 region has the DNA TGCAGCGTTGCTTTGGGGTTGGGCAATCAGCCCCAGCATTTT. This encodes CSVALGLGNQPQHF.

Details on this clonotype: Being one base from a much bigger clone, this may be a read error. This chain connects TRBV11-2 to TRBJ2-5, with D perhaps given as TRBD1 or TRBD2 (5 bases each). Germline CDR1 reads SGHAT; CDR2 reads FQNNGV. CDR3 size: 14 residues. The CDR3 protein is CASSLGEMGESQYF. The CDR3, as DNA: TGTGCCAGCAGTTTGGGCGAGATGGGGGAGAGCCAGTACTTC.

This clonotype was observed at least ten times. The V and J genes are TRBV7-3 and TRBJ2-2; possible D gene TRBD2, 6 bases. Germline values: CDR1 SGHTA, CDR2 FQGTGA. The ends were cut back, 5 bases at V and 6 bases at J, with 13 bases in the middle. The CDR3 extends over 14 amino acids. This CDR3 reads CASSQTGVAGELFF. CDR3 bases: TGTGCCAGCAGCCAGACGGGGGTTGCCGGGGAGCTGTTTTTT.

This clonotype was detected many times. The V gene is TRBV18, the J gene TRBJ2-7, with a tentative D call TRBD2 (5 bases). The CDR3 sequence is 13 residues long. Trimming pared 5 bases from V and 3 bases from J, leaving 11 bases between. Germline V gene lookup returns CDR1 KGHSH and CDR2 LQKENI. DNA for the CDR3: TGTGCCAGCTCAACCGGACTTCTCTACGAGCAGTACGTC. Its translation is CASSTGLLYEQYV.

This clonotype was recorded many times. This sequence joins TRBV5-1 and TRBJ2-2; no reliable D call. CDR3 length: 15 amino acids. Trimming shortened V by 1 base and J by 7 bases, and 14 bases separated the two germline ends. The V gene's germline CDR1 is SGHRS and CDR2 YFSETQ. CDR3 in amino acids: CASSLRARVIGELFF. The CDR3 DNA reads TGCGCCAGCAGCTTGAGAGCACGGGTGATCGGGGAGCTGTTTTTT.

In its sample, this clonotype was seen many times. The gene calls are TRBV4-1 and TRBJ2-5; 8 bases line up with TRBD2. The CDR3 totals 16 residues. The germline CDR1 and CDR2 sequences are MGHRA and YSYEKL. The junction had 10 bases not matched to a gene; V was cut back by 4 bases and J by 3 bases. CDR3: CASSPWRGAEKETQYF. The CDR3 DNA is TGCGCCAGCAGCCCATGGCGGGGGGCGGAGAAAGAGACCCAGTACTTC.

This clonotype occurred many times. The rearrangement joins TRBV20-1 to TRBJ1-5, with D hard to call. The CDR3 has 15 residues. The V end lost 4 bases, the J end lost 3 bases, and 16 bases lay between the germline ends. Per the germline V gene, CDR1 is DFQATT and CDR2 is SNEGSKA (reference sequence). CDR3 sequence: CSAIHPGSYNQPQHF. In DNA, the CDR3 is TGCAGTGCTATTCATCCGGGGAGCTACAATCAGCCCCAGCATTTT.

There are many counts of this clonotype. The chain uses TRBV20-1 and TRBJ1-4, with TRBD1 matching over 7 bases. Germline-derived CDR1 and CDR2 are DFQATT and SNEGSKA (reference sequence). Unmatched junction bases numbered 10, after V lost 1 base and J lost 8 bases. The CDR3 covers 15 residues. DNA for the CDR3: TGCAGTGCTAGAGTCGCGGCAGGGGGAAGGGAAAAACTGTTTTTT. Amino acid sequence: CSARVAAGGREKLFF.

This clonotype was detected ten times or more. This chain connects TRBV12-3 or TRBV12-4 to TRBJ2-5; D possibly corresponds to TRBD2 (6 bases). With 6 bases removed from V and 4 bases from J, the gap between germline ends came to 21 bases. This CDR3 is built from 16 residues. CDR3 coding DNA: TGTGCCAGCAGCAGCTGGCAGGACTATCCCAGAGAGACCCAGTACTTC. This translates into CASSSWQDYPRETQYF.

This clonotype has a count of ten or more. The chain has TRBV11-2 and TRBJ1-4, with unresolved D. CDR1 is SGHAT, CDR2 FQNNGV, per germline. The CDR3 covers 14 residues. The ends were cut back, 3 bases at V and 2 bases at J, with 7 bases in the middle. The CDR3, as DNA: TGTGCCAGCAGCTTCGTGGGGACTAATGAAAAACTGTTTTTT. This translates into CASSFVGTNEKLFF.